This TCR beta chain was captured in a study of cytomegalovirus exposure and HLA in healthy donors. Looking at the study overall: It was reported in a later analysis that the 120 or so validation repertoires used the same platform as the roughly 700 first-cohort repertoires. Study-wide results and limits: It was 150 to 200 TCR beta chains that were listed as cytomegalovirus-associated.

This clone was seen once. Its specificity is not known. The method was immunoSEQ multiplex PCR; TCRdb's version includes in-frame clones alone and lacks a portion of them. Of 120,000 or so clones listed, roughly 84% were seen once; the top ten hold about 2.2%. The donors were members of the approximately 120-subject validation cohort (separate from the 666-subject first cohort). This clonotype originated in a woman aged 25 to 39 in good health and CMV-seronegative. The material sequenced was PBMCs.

CDR3 DNA sequence: TGCGCCAGCAGAGGACAGGGGGGCACCGGGGAGCTGTTTTTT. Translation gives CASRGQGGTGELFF. The gene calls are TRBV5-1 and TRBJ2-2; 10 bases align to TRBD1. Germline CDR1 reads SGHRS; CDR2 reads YFSETQ. Trimming cost V 5 bases and J 4 bases; bases outside gene matches: 2. The CDR3 has 14 residues.